This T cell receptor (beta chain) was sequenced in a study of cytomegalovirus exposure and HLA in healthy donors. Whole-study results and caveats: In a later analysis, TCR beta V- and J-gene trimming was associated with a missense DCLRE1C variant.

As for this clone: Antigen unknown.

CDR1 and CDR2 (germline): SGHTA, FQGTGA. This CDR3 has 19 residues. The ends were cut back, 1 base at V and 0 bases at J, with 19 bases in the middle. Primers for the PCR totalled 60 Vbeta and 13 Jbeta. Sequencing used immunoSEQ multiplex PCR; TCRdb keeps in-frame clones, though not all of them. The sample consists of some 150,000 clones, roughly 79% of them appearing once. Sequenced input: PBMCs. The sequence was collected from a woman aged 45-65 years in good health and CMV-seronegative. The chain recombines TRBV7-3 with TRBJ2-1, with TRBD2 as a possible D gene (7 bases). CDR3 sequence (DNA): TGTGCCAGCAGCTTAAAGGCTGGGCGCGGGGGCCTCTCCTACAATGAGCAGTTCTTC. Translating it yields CASSLKAGRGGLSYNEQFF.